This T cell receptor (beta chain) came from a study of blood T cell repertoires in COVID-19. Profiled with immunoSEQ multiplex PCR; TCRdb holds only in-frame clones, not every one. Of tens of thousands of clones listed, roughly 92% are singletons. The CDR3 totals 16 residues. The germline V gene has CDR1 DFQATT and CDR2 SNEGSKA (reference sequence). V dropped 3 bases and J dropped 3; count of bases not matched to a gene: 9. Sample: peripheral blood. The chain has TRBV20-1 and TRBJ2-1; 9 bases agree with TRBD2. The receptor was isolated from a man in his fifties with active COVID-19. The CDR3 protein is CSASSGSKSVYNEQFF. The CDR3, as DNA: TGCAGTGCTAGTAGCGGGAGTAAAAGCGTCTACAATGAGCAGTTCTTC.